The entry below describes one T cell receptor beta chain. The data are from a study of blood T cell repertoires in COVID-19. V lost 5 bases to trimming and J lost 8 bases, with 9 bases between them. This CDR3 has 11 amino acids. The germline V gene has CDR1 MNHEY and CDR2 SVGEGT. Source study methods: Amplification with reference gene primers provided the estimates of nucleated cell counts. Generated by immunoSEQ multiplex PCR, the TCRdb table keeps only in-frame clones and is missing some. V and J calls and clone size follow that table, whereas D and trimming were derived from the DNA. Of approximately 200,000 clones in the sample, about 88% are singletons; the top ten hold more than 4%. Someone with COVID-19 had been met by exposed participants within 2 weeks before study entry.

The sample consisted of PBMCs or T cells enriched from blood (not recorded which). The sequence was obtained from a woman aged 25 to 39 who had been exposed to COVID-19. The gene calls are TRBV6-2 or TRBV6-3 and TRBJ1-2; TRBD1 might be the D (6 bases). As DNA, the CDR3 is TGTGCCAGCAGTCCGGACAGCGGCTACACCTTC. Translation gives CASSPDSGYTF.